This T cell receptor beta chain was recorded in a study of human T cells and chemical hapten exposure. In the study overall: Alopecia areata, totalis or universalis affected patients who were mostly female.

Each cDNA molecule in the library carried unique molecular identifiers. In TCRdb, the reads were re-called with MiXCR into one record per CDR3 protein. Seen here are roughly 490 distinct CDR3 sequences, less than 75% observed once, and the top ten hold about 20%. CDR1 is MNHEY, CDR2 SVGEGT, per germline. The V end lost 6 bases, the J end lost 11 bases, and 17 bases lay between the germline ends. The CDR3 sequence is 14 residues long. Described treatment: therapeutic diphenylcyclopropenone sensitization with weekly scalp DPC. The sequence derives from an adult with alopecia areata. Some clones in this sample may be carry-over from other donors' samples. This table probably holds off-target reads from a library built for another chain. The chain recombines TRBV6-2 or TRBV6-3 with TRBJ1-6; D might be TRBD1 (6 bases). Sample: whole blood, taken before DPC sensitization or 2, 6, or about 24 weeks after (not recorded which). CDR3 amino acids: CASRFQGNRPPLHF. For the CDR3, the DNA is TGTGCCAGCAGGTTCCAGGGGAATCGGCCACCCCTCCACTTT.